Each of the 31 T cell receptor beta chains below was sequenced from the same sample in a study of Graves' ophthalmopathy and Graves' hyperthyroidism. Amplification of TCR beta CDR3 regions used RNA transcripts. A first-round RT-PCR used HTBI primers, followed by a second-round multiplex PCR. TCRdb re-called the multiplex PCR reads through MiXCR, storing one row per CDR3 protein. The repertoire includes about 740,000 distinct CDR3 sequences, roughly 40% of them detected once, and approximately 43% sits in the top ten. The sample comprised peripheral blood. The receptors stem from an adult man with Graves' ophthalmopathy.

As regards this clonotype: A clone one base away is much larger, so this may be a read error. The gene calls are TRBV20-1 and TRBJ1-1; D unresolved. The CDR3 is 13 amino acids. CDR1 and CDR2 from the germline V gene are DFQATT and SNEGSKA (reference sequence). The CDR3 spells CSARKASHTGAFF. CDR3 coding DNA: TGCAGTGCTAGGAAGGCAAGTCACACTGGAGCTTTCTTT.

Many counts were recorded for this clonotype. The chain joins TRBV10-2 to TRBJ1-2; TRBD1 might be the D (6 bases). The CDR3 spans 15 residues. V lost 7 bases and J 0 bases, leaving 15 bases between the germline ends. CDR1 is WSHSY, CDR2 SAAADI, per germline. The CDR3 is CASTNRDISNYGYTF. In nucleotides, the CDR3 is TGCGCCAGCACCAATCGGGACATCTCTAACTATGGCTACACCTTC.

This chain links TRBV29-1 with TRBJ2-5, with D possibly TRBD2 on 5 matching bases. The germline CDR1 and CDR2 sequences are SQVTM and ANQGSEA. This CDR3 region has 16 residues. Trimming cost V 4 bases and J 2 bases, with 20 bases left between them. In DNA form, the CDR3 reads TGCAGCGTTGTCTTCGCGACGAGCGGACTGCAAGAGACCCAGTACTTC. Protein product: CSVVFATSGLQETQYF.

This clonotype was recorded a few times. An end of the junction differs from the germline gene, which may be a read error. The chain joins TRBV24-1 to TRBJ1-5, with D possibly being TRBD1 (5 bases). The CDR3 has 14 residues. Germline V gene sequence: CDR1 KGHDR, CDR2 SFDVKD. The CDR3 is CASSSAGGNPPQHF. As DNA, the CDR3 is TGTGCCAGCAGTTCGGCCGGGGGTAATCCACCCCAGCATTTT.

This clonotype showed up many times. The chain carries TRBV2 and TRBJ1-2; 9 bases match TRBD1. The CDR3 is 15 residues long. Per the germline V gene, CDR1 is SNHLY and CDR2 is FYNNEI. Unmatched junction bases numbered 7, after V lost 1 base and J lost 7 bases. The CDR3 region has the DNA TGTGCCAGCAGTGAAGAAAGGACAGGGGACTCTGGCTACACCTTC. Translating it yields CASSEERTGDSGYTF.

This clonotype was picked up one time. The chain links TRBV2 to TRBJ2-7; possibly TRBD1 for D (5 bases). With the DNA end fitting TRBJ2-5 better, the J assignment may be wrong. CDR3 length: 14 residues. Germline CDR1 is SNHLY and CDR2 is FYNNEI. This CDR3 is CASSSRGRIETQYF. For the CDR3, the DNA is TGTGCCAGCAGTTCAAGGGGAAGAATAGAGACCCAGTACTTC.

This clonotype was observed a few times. V is TRBV6-5 and J is TRBJ1-1, with D maybe TRBD1 (6 bases). This CDR3 is 13 amino acids long. Germline values: CDR1 MNHEY, CDR2 SVGAGI. V was trimmed by 2 bases and J by 7 bases, leaving 11 bases between them. CDR3 bases: TGTGCCAGCAGTTACGGGGGCAACGTTGAAGCTTTCTTT. It is translated as CASSYGGNVEAFF.

In this sample, this clonotype turned up many times. This CDR3 reads CASSRRAPGDEKLFF. In nucleotides, the CDR3 is TGTGCCAGCAGTCGAAGGGCGCCGGGGGATGAAAAACTGTTTTTT. This rearrangement joins TRBV7-9 to TRBJ1-4; TRBD1 is a possible D gene (5 bases). Germline V gene data show CDR1 as SEHNR and CDR2 as FQNEAQ (reference sequence). The CDR3 has 15 amino acids. Trimming shortened V by 6 bases and J by 6 bases, and 17 bases separated the two germline ends. The variable domain in full, with the rest retrieved from reference TRBV7-9 and TRBJ1-4, is DTGVSQNPRHKITKRGQNVTFRCDPISEHNRLYWYRQTLGQGPEFLTYFQNEAQLEKSRLLSDRFSAERPKGSFSTLEIQRTEQGDSAMYLCASSRRAPGDEKLFFGSGTQLSVL.

In this sample, this clonotype turned up many times. The CDR3 DNA is TGTGCCAGCAGAACAGAACTCATGAACACTGAAGCTTTCTTT. Amino acid sequence: CASRTELMNTEAFF. This sequence joins TRBV2 and TRBJ1-1; D gene uncertain. This CDR3 contains 14 residues. CDR1 and CDR2 from the germline V gene are SNHLY and FYNNEI. V lost 6 bases, J lost 0 bases, and 11 bases lay in between.

The chain uses TRBV7-9 and TRBJ2-7; no clear D. CDR3 size: 15 residues. The germline CDR1 and CDR2 sequences are SEHNR and FQNEAQ (reference sequence). V was trimmed by 3 bases and J by 5 bases, leaving 17 bases between them. This chain's CDR3 is CASSLPRFEGNEQYF. In DNA, the CDR3 is TGTGCCAGCAGCTTGCCCCGATTCGAAGGAAACGAGCAGTACTTC.

Only a few counts were recorded for this clonotype. The J gene is TRBJ2-7, the V gene TRBV20-1, with a tentative D call TRBD1 (7 bases). CDR1 and CDR2 from the germline V gene are DFQATT and SNEGSKA (reference sequence). V dropped 6 bases and J dropped 12 bases, with 27 bases sitting between them. This CDR3 contains 14 residues. The CDR3 sequence: CSATQGGPGTQLYF. CDR3 bases: TGCAGTGCAACCCAGGGGGGTCCCGGGACTCAGCTGTACTTC.

This clonotype was observed a few times. This chain connects TRBV9 to TRBJ2-5; maybe TRBD2 (7 bases). Trimming cost V 5 bases and J 3 bases, with 17 bases left between them. The CDR3 runs to 15 residues. In germline, CDR1 is SGDLS, CDR2 YYNGEE. The CDR3 bases are TGTGCCAGCAGTCAAGGGGGGGCAGCGAAAGAGACCCAGTACTTC. It translates to CASSQGGAAKETQYF. Together with reference TRBV9 and TRBJ2-5, the CDR3 gives the full variable domain: DSGVTQTPKHLITATGQRVTLRCSPRSGDLSVYWYQQSLDQGLQFLIQYYNGEERAKGNILERFSAQQFPDLHSELNLSSLELGDSALYFCASSQGGAAKETQYFGPGTRLLVL.

About this clonotype itself: A much larger clone lies one base from this, so it may be a read error. The chain combines TRBV20-1 with TRBJ2-7, with D hard to call. Germline V gene lookup returns CDR1 DFQATT and CDR2 SNEGSKA (reference sequence). The CDR3 has 12 residues. The CDR3 DNA sequence: TGCAGTGCTAGTTCCGGATCCTACGAGCAGCACTTC. Translating gives CSASSGSYEQHF.

This clonotype has a count of ten or more. The rearrangement joins TRBV12-3 or TRBV12-4 to TRBJ1-2; perhaps TRBD1 as D (6 bases). This CDR3 has 13 residues. The V end lost 6 bases, the J end lost 7 bases, and 15 bases lay between the germline ends. CDR3 nucleotides: TGTGCCAGCAGCCAGGGGTCACAGGGTGGCTACACCTTC. It translates to CASSQGSQGGYTF.

The chain carries TRBV4-2 and TRBJ1-4; tentatively, D is TRBD1 (6 bases). V lost 4 bases and J lost 5, with 14 bases in between. The CDR3 is 15 amino acids. Germline V gives CDR1 LGHNA, CDR2 YNFKEQ. CDR3 in amino acids: CASSPTGAVNEKLFF. The CDR3 coding sequence is TGTGCCAGCAGCCCGACAGGAGCTGTAAATGAAAAACTGTTTTTT.

V usage is TRBV7-9 and J usage is TRBJ2-7, with 12 positions matching TRBD2. Germline trimming cut 1 base from V and 2 bases from J; bases unmatched to any gene: 15. CDR1 and CDR2 (germline): SEHNR, FQNEAQ (reference sequence). The CDR3 sequence is 20 residues long. CDR3 sequence reads: CASSLEASGRAREATYEQYF. The DNA of the CDR3 is TGTGCCAGCAGCTTAGAAGCTAGCGGGAGGGCCCGGGAGGCAACCTACGAGCAGTACTTC.

This clonotype was seen many times. V and J are TRBV7-9 and TRBJ2-7, with 10 bases identical to TRBD2. V dropped 5 bases and J dropped 4; count of bases not matched to a gene: 5. The CDR3 totals 14 residues. Looked up from germline, CDR1 is SEHNR and CDR2 is FQNEAQ (reference sequence). CDR3 loop: CASSRTSGGYEQYF. The CDR3 DNA reads as TGTGCCAGCAGCCGGACTAGCGGAGGATACGAGCAGTACTTC.

This clonotype was observed a few times. V gene TRBV7-9 combines with J gene TRBJ1-5; D call uncertain. The CDR3 consists of 17 residues. V was trimmed by 5 bases and J by 0 bases, leaving 17 bases between them. Germline CDR1 and CDR2: SEHNR and FQNEAQ (reference sequence). DNA of the CDR3: TGTGCCAGCAGCCAAGAGATGACTATGATTAGCAATCAGCCCCAGCATTTT. Its protein is CASSQEMTMISNQPQHF.

A remark on this clonotype: Since a much larger clone is just one base distant, this may be a read error. This chain joins TRBV7-2 and TRBJ2-5; D gene uncertain. Germline V gene lookup returns CDR1 SGHTA and CDR2 FQGNSA. V was shortened by 4 bases and J by 3 bases, with 9 bases between the two germline ends. The CDR3 consists of 13 residues. The CDR3 DNA reads TGTGCCAGCAGCTGTGTACTTAAAGAGACCCAGTACTTC. Protein product: CASSCVLKETQYF.

This clonotype was counted ten times or more. Written as DNA, the CDR3 is TGTGCCAGCAGCGAATTGGGGACTGGAAACACCATATATTTT. Translated: CASSELGTGNTIYF. The chain couples TRBV7-9 to TRBJ1-3, with D unclear. Germline lookup yields CDR1 SEHNR and CDR2 FQNEAQ (reference sequence). The CDR3 has 14 residues. The V end was cut by 5 bases, the J end by 2 bases, with 10 bases between.

The chain joins TRBV9 to TRBJ2-5, with 11 positions matching TRBD1. Germline lookup yields CDR1 SGDLS and CDR2 YYNGEE. The CDR3 runs 16 residues. The J segment lost 1 base and the V segment lost 2 bases, leaving 4 bases of the junction unmatched. DNA for the CDR3: TGTGCCAGCAGCGTTGGACAGGGGGCGATCCAAGAGACCCAGTACTTC. This sequence encodes CASSVGQGAIQETQYF.

V and J are TRBV6-1 and TRBJ1-2; no firm D call. The CDR3 loop spans 14 amino acids. CDR1 and CDR2 (germline): MNHNS, SASEGT. The V end was cut by 5 bases, the J end by 4 bases, with 14 bases between. This CDR3 reads CASSRNAGPYGYTF. The CDR3 DNA sequence: TGTGCCAGCAGTAGGAATGCCGGTCCCTATGGCTACACCTTC.

This clonotype was seen repeatedly, ten times or more. CDR3 loop: CASSGNANTEAFF. CDR3 DNA sequence: TGTGCCAGCAGTGGGAATGCAAACACTGAAGCTTTCTTT. The V and J genes are TRBV2 and TRBJ1-1; D is unclear. The V end was cut by 4 bases, the J end by 2 bases, with 8 bases between. The germline V gene has CDR1 SNHLY and CDR2 FYNNEI. The CDR3 loop spans 13 amino acids.

The sample holds many counts of this clonotype. J is TRBJ1-3 and V is TRBV2; possible D gene TRBD1, 6 bases. This CDR3 is built from 13 residues. V was trimmed by 6 bases and J by 4 bases, leaving 10 bases between them. Germline CDR1 reads SNHLY; CDR2 reads FYNNEI. The CDR3 is CASRAGEGNTIYF. In DNA form, the CDR3 reads TGTGCCAGCAGGGCAGGGGAAGGAAACACCATATATTTT.

The chain links TRBV7-9 to TRBJ2-2, with TRBD2 as a possible D gene (7 bases). Per germline, CDR1 SEHNR and CDR2 FQNEAQ (reference sequence). The CDR3 sequence is 16 residues long. V was clipped by 5 bases and J by 4 bases, with 17 bases between them. The CDR3 DNA follows: TGTGCCAGCAGCCGGGGGGCCGGGGGCGTCACCGGGGAGCTGTTTTTT. Its translation is CASSRGAGGVTGELFF.

This chain uses TRBV6-5 with TRBJ2-5; 8 nucleotides agree with TRBD1. The CDR3 loop spans 15 amino acids. Trimming took 5 bases from V and 5 from J; bases not matched to a gene: 10. Germline CDR1 is MNHEY and CDR2 is SVGAGI. The CDR3 protein is CASSESGGEGETQYF. CDR3 nucleotides: TGTGCCAGCAGTGAATCAGGGGGCGAAGGGGAGACCCAGTACTTC.

This clonotype occurred many times. CDR3 nucleotides: TGTGCCAGCAGCGTAGACATGAACACTGAAGCTTTCTTT. Translating it yields CASSVDMNTEAFF. This chain links TRBV9 with TRBJ1-1; D call uncertain. The CDR3 has 13 amino acids. CDR1 and CDR2 from the germline V gene are SGDLS and YYNGEE. Trimming removed 0 bases at V and 0 bases at J, with 3 bases between.

Of note for this clonotype: Being one base from a much bigger clone, this may be a read error. The CDR3 DNA follows: TGTGCCAGCAGCTCCGCCCGGGAGCGGTGCTTC. This gives the protein CASSSARERCF. The V call is TRBV7-2, the J call TRBJ2-7; a weak D match, TRBD2 (6 bases). Per the germline V gene, CDR1 is SGHTA and CDR2 is FQGNSA. The CDR3 loop spans 11 amino acids.

Turning to this clonotype: A much larger clone lies one base from this, so it may be a read error. The rearrangement links TRBV2 to TRBJ1-4, with TRBD1 matching 7 bases. Germline CDR1 SNHLY, CDR2 FYNNEI. J was trimmed by 10 bases and V by 6 bases; bases with no gene match: 14. There are 15 residues in the CDR3. CDR3 sequence reads: CASSDRTGGEVKLFF. The CDR3 region has the DNA TGTGCCAGCAGCGATAGGACAGGAGGGGAGGTAAAACTGTTTTTT.

This clonotype occurred a few times. This rearrangement joins TRBV5-1 to TRBJ2-7; D gene uncertain. Trimming removed 2 bases from V and 4 bases from J, with 10 bases in between. This CDR3 is 13 amino acids long. Germline loops: CDR1 SGHRS, CDR2 YFSETQ. The CDR3 region is CASSLQLRYEQYF. The CDR3 nucleotides are TGCGCCAGCAGCTTACAGCTTCGGTACGAGCAGTACTTC.

As regards this clonotype: A much larger clone differs from this one at a single base, so this may be a read error. The conserved closing phenylalanine or tryptophan is absent in this CDR3, likely reflecting a read error. The gene calls are TRBV7-2 and TRBJ1-4, with TRBD1 as a possible D gene (5 bases). This CDR3 contains 14 residues. The germline V and J ends were trimmed by 7 bases and 1 base, with 10 bases remaining between them. Germline CDR1 SGHTA, CDR2 FQGNSA. CDR3 protein: CASTRDRTNEKLFL. The CDR3 region has the DNA TGTGCCAGCACCCGGGACCGAACTAATGAAAAACTGTTTCTT.